The 11 T cell receptor beta chains below were found in one sample sequenced in a study of blood T cell repertoires in COVID-19. Assay used: immunoSEQ multiplex PCR; TCRdb lists only in-frame clones, some missing. The data hold about 90,000 clones, with approximately 77% observed a single time. Input material: peripheral blood. These receptors were collected from a woman of 80 years or more with acute or convalescent COVID-19.

The chain links TRBV5-1 to TRBJ1-3, with D perhaps matching TRBD1 (6 bases). This CDR3 has 16 residues. V was pared by 3 bases and J by 1 base, with 14 bases between. CDR1 and CDR2 from the germline V gene are SGHRS and YFSETQ. As DNA, the CDR3 is TGCGCCAGCAGCTCGTCCCCAGGGGATTCTGGAAACACCATATATTTT. This encodes CASSSSPGDSGNTIYF.

The chain is built from TRBV24-1 and TRBJ2-7; TRBD2 might be the D (5 bases). CDR3 length equals 8 residues. CDR1 is KGHDR, CDR2 SFDVKD, per germline. CDR3 in DNA: TGTGCCGAACTTGGAGGTCCCGTC. This encodes CAELGGPV.

CDR3 coding DNA: TGTGCCAGCAGCCAAGACCCAGCGTCAAGCTCCTACGAGCAGTACTTC. Residues: CASSQDPASSSYEQYF. The V gene is TRBV14, the J gene TRBJ2-7; D gene uncertain. Between the trimmed V and J ends, which lost 0 bases and 0 bases, there was a span of 12 bases. From germline, CDR1 is SGHDN and CDR2 FVKESK. The CDR3 loop spans 16 amino acids.

This chain joins TRBV6-5 and TRBJ2-7; TRBD2 is a possible D gene (6 bases). This CDR3 is built from 14 residues. Germline V gene lookup returns CDR1 MNHEY and CDR2 SVGAGI. V was cut by 4 bases and J by 3 bases, with 13 bases left in between. CDR3 nucleotide sequence: TGTGCCAGCAGTTTAGCGGAGCTAAACTACGAGCAGTACTTC. This translates into CASSLAELNYEQYF.

This chain joins TRBV24-1 and TRBJ2-7; TRBD2 agrees at 9 bases. This CDR3 region has 16 residues. The trim removed 3 bases at V and 4 bases at J, leaving 9 bases unmatched. In germline, CDR1 is KGHDR, CDR2 SFDVKD. The CDR3 nucleotides read TGTGCCACCAGTGATCCCGGCGGGGCGGGAGGGTACGAGCAGTACTTC. It translates to CATSDPGGAGGYEQYF.

This clone was detected only once. The chain is built from TRBV24-1 and TRBJ2-7; a possible D gene is TRBD2 (6 bases). Between the trimmed V and J ends, which lost 6 bases and 4 bases, there was a span of 9 bases. The CDR3 consists of 12 residues. CDR1 and CDR2 from the germline V gene are KGHDR and SFDVKD. CDR3 DNA: TGTGCCACCAGTTTTGGAGGGTACGAGCAGTACTTC. Encoded protein: CATSFGGYEQYF.

The chain uses TRBV3-1 (or the pseudogene TRBV3-2) and TRBJ1-6; 9 bases fit TRBD1. The V and J ends lost 1 base and 2 bases, in that order; junction bases with no gene match: 6. CDR3 length: 18 amino acids. CDR1 and CDR2 from the germline V gene are LGHDT and YNNKEL (reference sequence). CDR3 DNA sequence: TGTGCCAGCAGCCAAGTGGGGGACAGGGCGGCCTATAATTCACCCCTCCACTTT. Amino acids: CASSQVGDRAAYNSPLHF.

The chain recombines TRBV6-5 with TRBJ2-1; D possibly corresponds to TRBD1 (5 bases). CDR1 MNHEY and CDR2 SVGAGI come from the germline V gene. V lost 10 bases to trimming and J lost 5 bases, with 15 bases between them. This CDR3 has 13 residues. The CDR3: CATTSGQNNEQFF. CDR3 DNA: TGTGCCACCACGTCTGGACAAAACAATGAGCAGTTCTTC.

This clone has only one observation. This chain joins TRBV5-1 and TRBJ2-5, with 12 bases identical to TRBD2. The V and J ends lost 7 bases and 5 bases, in that order; junction bases with no gene match: 12. Germline CDR1 SGHRS, CDR2 YFSETQ. This CDR3 is 16 amino acids long. Written as DNA, the CDR3 is TGCGCCAGCGGAAACCCGACTAGCGGGAGATCTGAGACCCAGTACTTC. Amino acid sequence: CASGNPTSGRSETQYF. Supplemented by reference TRBV5-1 and TRBJ2-5, the full variable domain reads KAGVTQTPRYLIKTRGQQVTLSCSPISGHRSVSWYQQTPGQGLQFLFEYFSETQRNKGNFPGRFSGRQFSNSRSEMNVSTLELGDSALYLCASGNPTSGRSETQYFGPGTRLLVL.

The CDR3: CASSSGTGTFYTF. As DNA, the CDR3 is TGCGCCAGCAGTTCCGGGACAGGGACCTTCTACACCTTC. This rearrangement joins TRBV5-1 to TRBJ1-2; 9 bases map to TRBD1. Germline-derived CDR1 and CDR2 are SGHRS and YFSETQ. V lost 5 bases, J lost 10 bases, and 9 bases stayed unmatched. The CDR3 spans 13 residues.

CDR3 sequence (DNA): TGTGCCAGCAGCTTAGCGACAGGGAGTGGGAACACCGGGGAGCTGTTTTTT. Protein product: CASSLATGSGNTGELFF. The chain uses TRBV7-9 and TRBJ2-2; 7 bases are shared with TRBD1. V lost 0 bases to trimming and J lost 1 base; unmatched junction nucleotides: 5. The CDR3 runs 17 residues. From germline, CDR1 is SEHNR and CDR2 FQNEAQ (reference sequence).